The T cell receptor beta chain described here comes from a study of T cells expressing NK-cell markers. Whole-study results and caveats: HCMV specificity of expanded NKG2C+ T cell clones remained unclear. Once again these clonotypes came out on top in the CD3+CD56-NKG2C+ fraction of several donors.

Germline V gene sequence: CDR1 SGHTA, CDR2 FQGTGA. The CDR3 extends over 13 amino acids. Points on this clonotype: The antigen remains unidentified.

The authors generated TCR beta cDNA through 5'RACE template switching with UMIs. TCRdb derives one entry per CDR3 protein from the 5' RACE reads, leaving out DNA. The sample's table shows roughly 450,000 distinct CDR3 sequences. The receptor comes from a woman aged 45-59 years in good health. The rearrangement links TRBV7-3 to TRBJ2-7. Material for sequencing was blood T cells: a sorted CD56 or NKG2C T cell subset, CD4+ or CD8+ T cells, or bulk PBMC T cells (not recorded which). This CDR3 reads CASSLRVGDEQYF.